A single T cell receptor beta chain is shown here with its context. Its antigen is currently unknown. An approximately 120-subject validation cohort, separate from the approximately 670-subject first cohort, supplied the donors. Produced via immunoSEQ multiplex PCR; TCRdb's table is partial and in-frame only. The sample shows a few hundred thousand clones, 90% of them seen only once. This entry comes from a study of cytomegalovirus exposure and HLA in healthy donors. Overall study results and limits: The classifier reportedly diagnosed cytomegalovirus status with high sensitivity and specificity. Rare TCR sequences predominated, though certain public TCRs were found in many donors. Some TCR beta chains (more than 150 of them) were listed as cytomegalovirus-associated.

The CDR3 spans 14 residues. V trimming: 5 bases; J trimming: 0 bases; junction bases outside the gene matches: 4. Germline CDR1 and CDR2: SQVTM and ANQGSEA. The chain employs TRBV29-1 and TRBJ1-3, with TRBD1 matching 7 bases. The sequenced sample was PBMCs. The receptor's source is a woman aged 18-29 years in good health and CMV-seronegative. This CDR3 reads CSVLGQNSGNTIYF. The CDR3 DNA follows: TGCAGCGTTTTGGGACAGAACTCTGGAAACACCATATATTTT.